What follows is one TCR beta chain and its context. Its specificity is not known. The 120-subject validation cohort, separate from the roughly 700-subject first cohort, included the donors. This specimen belongs to a study of cytomegalovirus exposure and HLA in healthy donors. Study-level points and caveats: Some public TCRs appeared in many individuals, while most sequences were rare.

Assay: immunoSEQ multiplex PCR; the TCRdb copy retains only in-frame clones and omits some. The sample lists about 330,000 clones, roughly 88% occurring once. Material for sequencing was PBMCs. The source is a young woman in good health and CMV-seronegative.

This CDR3 reads CASTTTSGSYEQFF. The CDR3 nucleotides are TGCGCCAGCACCACGACTAGCGGGAGTTATGAGCAGTTCTTC. V gene TRBV5-1 combines with J gene TRBJ2-1; TRBD2 matches at 12 bases. Germline CDR1 SGHRS, CDR2 YFSETQ. Trimming cost V 6 bases and J 8 bases; bases outside gene matches: 6. CDR3 length: 14 residues. Supplemented by reference TRBV5-1 and TRBJ2-1, the full variable domain reads KAGVTQTPRYLIKTRGQQVTLSCSPISGHRSVSWYQQTPGQGLQFLFEYFSETQRNKGNFPGRFSGRQFSNSRSEMNVSTLELGDSALYLCASTTTSGSYEQFFGPGTRLTVL.